Listed below are T cell receptor beta chains from one sample, sequenced in a study of multiple sclerosis patients with progressive multifocal leukoencephalopathy. Only in-frame clones appear in the TCRdb table, and some are missing; sequencing was by immunoSEQ multiplex PCR. Of about 28,000 clones in the sample, around 90% are singletons; the top ten hold around 0.96%. The material sequenced was PBMCs. The source is a human donor with multiple sclerosis. The CDR3 runs from the conserved cysteine through the conserved F or W. D genes are given only for firm matches. For some rows the clone size is stated as once, few or many, or as a class when expanded; others skip it.

v_gene	abundance	d_gene	j_gene	CDR3aa	CDR3nt
TRBV13	NA	NA	TRBJ2-1	CASSYPGGPLGYNEQFF	TGTGCCAGCAGCTACCCTGGGGGGCCCTTGGGGTACAATGAGCAGTTCTTC
TRBV7-2	NA	NA	TRBJ2-2	CASSEGSGELFF	TGTGCCAGCAGCGAGGGGTCCGGGGAGCTGTTTTTT
TRBV6-5	NA	NA	TRBJ2-1	CASRGSSYNEQFF	TGTGCCAGCCGAGGGTCCTCGTACAATGAGCAGTTCTTC
TRBV2	NA	NA	TRBJ2-5	CASSSKRETQYF	TGTGCCAGCAGCTCAAAGAGAGAGACCCAGTACTTC
TRBV11-1	NA	NA	TRBJ2-1	CASSLSGYSYNEQFF	TGTGCCAGCAGCCTTAGCGGATACTCCTACAATGAGCAGTTCTTC
TRBV27	NA	TRBD1	TRBJ2-5	CASSRDREQETQYF	TGTGCCAGCAGTCGGGACAGAGAGCAAGAGACCCAGTACTTC
TRBV19	NA	NA	TRBJ1-5	CASSIAARSNQPQHF	TGTGCCAGTAGTATAGCCGCCCGTAGCAATCAGCCCCAGCATTTT
TRBV29-1	NA	NA	TRBJ1-1	CSVVKETEASF	TGCAGCGTTGTAAAGGAGACCGAGGCCTCATTT
TRBV6-6	NA	TRBD1	TRBJ2-3	CASSYRGPGTDTQYF	TGTGCCAGCAGTTACAGGGGGCCAGGGACAGATACGCAGTATTTT
TRBV9	NA	NA	TRBJ1-1	CASSADSFRTEAFF	TGTGCCAGCAGCGCGGACAGCTTTAGGACTGAAGCTTTCTTT
TRBV27	NA	TRBD1	TRBJ2-1	CASSLFIGTANNEQFF	TGTGCCAGCAGTTTATTCATTGGGACAGCCAACAATGAGCAGTTCTTC
TRBV6-5	NA	NA	TRBJ2-1	CASTPGNGLEQFF	TGTGCCAGCACCCCAGGTAATGGTCTTGAGCAGTTCTTC
TRBV6-4	NA	NA	TRBJ2-3	CASSEGTDTQYF	TGTGCCAGCAGTGAGGGCACAGATACGCAGTATTTT
TRBV19	NA	NA	TRBJ2-7	CASSIRGNEQYF	TGTGCCAGTAGTATTCGGGGGAACGAGCAGTACTTC
TRBV19	once	NA	TRBJ1-4	CASYTKELFF	TGTGCCAGTTATACTAAGGAACTGTTTTTT
TRBV6-1	NA	NA	TRBJ2-5	CASSGQKTQYF	TGTGCCAGCAGCGGACAGAAGACCCAGTACTTC
TRBV4-2	NA	NA	TRBJ1-1	CASSQDGRGDTEAFF	TGTGCCAGCAGCCAAGATGGCAGGGGCGACACTGAAGCTTTCTTT
TRBV7-6	NA	NA	TRBJ2-2	CASSLEAGRNTGELFF	TGTGCCAGCAGCTTAGAGGCAGGAAGAAACACCGGGGAGCTGTTTTTT
TRBV30	NA	NA	TRBJ1-2	CAWSAGSGYTF	TGTGCCTGGAGCGCAGGGTCTGGCTACACCTTC
TRBV2	NA	TRBD1	TRBJ2-3	CASSPGTGEADTQYF	TGTGCCAGCAGTCCCGGGACAGGGGAGGCAGATACGCAGTATTTT
TRBV6-6	NA	NA	TRBJ2-7	CASSNRVYEQYF	TGTGCCAGCAGTAACAGGGTGTACGAGCAGTACTTC
TRBV28	NA	NA	TRBJ1-5	CASSLASYSNQPQHF	TGTGCCAGCAGTTTGGCTAGTTATAGCAATCAGCCCCAGCATTTT
TRBV28	NA	NA	TRBJ1-1	CATVPRGRVTEAFF	TGTGCCACCGTCCCGCGGGGTAGGGTCACTGAAGCTTTCTTT
TRBV4-2	NA	TRBD1	TRBJ2-7	CASSQGRQGSTYEQYF	TGTGCCAGCAGCCAAGGTAGACAGGGGAGTACCTACGAGCAGTACTTC
TRBV6-6	NA	TRBD1	TRBJ1-5	CARGGTDYSNQPQHF	TGTGCCAGAGGAGGGACAGATTATAGCAATCAGCCCCAGCATTTT
TRBV27	NA	NA	TRBJ1-1	CASSLGAEAFF	TGTGCCAGCAGTTTAGGAGCTGAAGCTTTCTTT
TRBV29-1	NA	TRBD1	TRBJ2-1	CSVIPGTGHYNEQFF	TGCAGCGTTATTCCCGGGACAGGCCACTACAATGAGCAGTTCTTC
TRBV27	NA	TRBD2	TRBJ2-7	CASSFRIAGTYEQYF	TGTGCCAGCAGTTTTCGGATAGCGGGAACCTACGAGCAGTACTTC
TRBV9	once	TRBD1	TRBJ2-7	CASSPTGQASYEQYF	TGTGCCAGCAGCCCCACAGGACAGGCTTCCTACGAGCAGTACTTC
TRBV4-3	NA	NA	TRBJ1-1	CASSQGRNTEAFF	TGCGCCAGCAGCCAAGGGAGGAACACTGAAGCTTTCTTT
TRBV19	NA	TRBD1	TRBJ1-5	CASTANRGQAGNQPQHF	TGTGCCAGTACTGCCAATAGGGGACAGGCGGGCAATCAGCCCCAGCATTTT
TRBV13	NA	NA	TRBJ1-2	CASSHDGGNYGYTF	TGTGCCAGCAGCCATGATGGAGGAAACTATGGCTACACCTTC
TRBV19	once	NA	TRBJ2-1	CASKAAGKFF	TGTGCCAGTAAGGCGGCAGGGAAGTTCTTC
TRBV5-6	NA	NA	TRBJ1-5	CASSLTGNNQPQHF	TGTGCCAGCAGCTTGACAGGTAACAATCAGCCCCAGCATTTT
TRBV13	NA	TRBD2	TRBJ2-7	CASARGGAAYEQYF	TGTGCCAGCGCCCGGGGGGGGGCCGCCTACGAGCAGTACTTC
TRBV6-6	NA	NA	TRBJ1-1	CASSYHYRVTEAFF	TGTGCCAGCAGTTACCATTACAGGGTGACTGAAGCTTTCTTT
TRBV28	NA	NA	TRBJ2-3	CASSLSAGRGTQYF	TGTGCCAGCAGTTTATCGGCCGGGCGAGGTACGCAGTATTTT
TRBV9	once	NA	TRBJ2-3	CASREGTASTDTQYF	TGTGCCAGCAGGGAAGGAACAGCTAGCACAGATACGCAGTATTTT
TRBV5-8	NA	TRBD2	TRBJ2-1	CASSWGGRAGGSSYNEQFF	TGTGCCAGCAGCTGGGGTGGCCGAGCGGGGGGGTCCTCCTACAATGAGCAGTTCTTC
TRBV7-2	NA	NA	TRBJ2-3	CASSLRRGRSTDTQYF	TGTGCCAGCAGCTTAAGGCGGGGCCGGAGCACAGATACGCAGTATTTT
TRBV5-4	NA	TRBD1	TRBJ1-2	CASSKSVETGGLGYTF	TGTGCCAGCAGTAAGAGTGTGGAGACAGGGGGCCTCGGCTACACCTTC
TRBV6-6	NA	NA	TRBJ2-1	CASKDGYNEQFF	TGTGCCAGCAAGGACGGCTACAATGAGCAGTTCTTC
TRBV7-2	NA	NA	TRBJ1-1	CASSLVQGYFTEAFF	TGTGCCAGCAGCTTAGTCCAGGGGTATTTCACTGAAGCTTTCTTT
TRBV18	NA	NA	TRBJ2-1	CASSPRDEQFF	TGTGCCAGCTCACCCCGGGATGAGCAGTTCTTC
TRBV28	NA	TRBD1	TRBJ1-4	CASSLTGENEKLFF	TGTGCCAGCAGTTTAACAGGGGAGAATGAAAAACTGTTTTTT
TRBV6-1	once	NA	TRBJ1-2	CASLELLYGYTF	TGTGCCAGCCTGGAACTACTCTATGGCTACACCTTC
TRBV5-1	NA	NA	TRBJ1-6	CASSLAPLWDKNSPLHF	TGCGCCAGCAGCTTGGCCCCTCTTTGGGACAAGAATTCACCCCTCCACTTT
TRBV6-5	NA	NA	TRBJ1-3	CASSYRVFSGNTIYF	TGTGCCAGCAGTTACAGGGTCTTCTCTGGAAACACCATATATTTT
TRBV5-5	NA	NA	TRBJ2-7	CASSPPDVYEQYF	TGTGCCAGCAGCCCCCCCGATGTCTACGAGCAGTACTTC